The 29 T cell receptor beta chains below come from one sample, sequenced in a study of T cell responses to AZD1222 COVID-19 vaccine. Only in-frame clones appear in the TCRdb table, and some are missing; sequencing was by immunoSEQ multiplex PCR. The table lists 150,000 to 200,000 clones, about nine tenths of them singletons. This sample comprised peripheral blood, obtained on day 0 of AZD1222 vaccination. All receptors come from an adult in good health.

V and J are TRBV9 and TRBJ2-1; 9 bases align to TRBD1. The germline V gene encodes CDR1 SGDLS and CDR2 YYNGEE. This CDR3 region has 15 residues. Trimming took 3 bases from V and 5 from J; bases not matched to a gene: 6. As DNA, the CDR3 is TGTGCCAGCAGCGCCCGGGACAGGGACCACAATGAGCAGTTCTTC. This encodes CASSARDRDHNEQFF.

The chain is built from TRBV6-5 and TRBJ1-5; 10 positions agree with TRBD1. V gave up 6 bases and J gave up 7 bases; unmatched junction bases: 9. CDR1 and CDR2 (germline): MNHEY, SVGAGI. The CDR3 runs to 15 residues. CDR3 protein: CASSARDRGAQPQHF. CDR3 DNA sequence: TGTGCCAGCAGCGCCCGGGACAGGGGAGCGCAGCCCCAGCATTTT.

This clone has a single count. The chain carries TRBV7-9 and TRBJ1-2; the D gene is possibly TRBD1 (6 bases). The CDR3 loop spans 12 amino acids. V gave up 1 base and J gave up 6 bases, with 6 bases separating them. Germline V gives CDR1 SEHNR, CDR2 FQNEAQ (reference sequence). CDR3 DNA sequence: TGTGCCAGCAGCTTAGAGGGGGATGGCTACACCTTC. It encodes CASSLEGDGYTF.

The V gene is TRBV4-1, the J gene TRBJ1-6, with D perhaps TRBD1 (5 bases). V was trimmed by 3 bases and J by 8 bases, leaving 23 bases between them. This CDR3 comprises 18 residues. Germline V CDR1 and CDR2: MGHRA, YSYEKL. The CDR3 sequence: CASSHARVGSRGDSPLHF. Here the CDR3 DNA reads TGCGCCAGCAGCCACGCTCGCGTAGGGTCTAGGGGAGATTCACCCCTCCACTTT.

The gene calls are TRBV27 and TRBJ1-1; weak D call: TRBD1 (6 bases). CDR3 length equals 18 residues. V lost 2 bases and J 0 bases, leaving 19 bases between the germline ends. Germline assignment: CDR1 MNHEY and CDR2 SMNVEV (reference sequence). CDR3 nucleotides: TGTGCCAGCAGTTTACAGTTTTGGAGGGGGGAGCTGAACACTGAAGCTTTCTTT. This translates into CASSLQFWRGELNTEAFF.

The chain recombines TRBV2 with TRBJ1-2, with D unclear. The CDR3 runs to 14 residues. From germline, CDR1 is SNHLY and CDR2 FYNNEI. Trimming removed 8 bases from V and 5 bases from J, with 18 bases in between. CDR3 protein: CASGDNPVSYGYTF. Here the CDR3 DNA reads TGTGCCAGCGGGGATAACCCGGTCAGTTATGGCTACACCTTC.

In this sample, this clone turned up once. The gene calls are TRBV6-6 and TRBJ1-5; D not resolved. V was trimmed by 5 bases and J by 6 bases, leaving 8 bases between them. The CDR3 totals 12 residues. Germline V gives CDR1 MNHNY, CDR2 SVGAGI (reference sequence). The CDR3 loop reads CASSPAVQPQHF. CDR3 in DNA: TGTGCCAGCAGTCCTGCCGTTCAGCCCCAGCATTTT.

This chain uses TRBV27 with TRBJ2-2, with TRBD2 matching 10 bases. Losses at the gene ends were 5 bases for V and 1 base for J; bases not matched to a gene: 7. CDR1 MNHEY and CDR2 SMNVEV come from the germline V gene (reference sequence). The CDR3 has 17 amino acids. The CDR3 DNA reads as TGTGCCAGCAGTCCAAGCGGGGGGGCTTGGAACACCGGGGAGCTGTTTTTT. It specifies CASSPSGGAWNTGELFF.

The chain carries TRBV4-3 and TRBJ2-2, with no clear D. V was pared by 1 base and J by 4 bases, with 7 bases between. There are 14 residues in the CDR3. Germline values: CDR1 LGHNA, CDR2 YSLEER. The DNA of the CDR3 is TGCGCCAGCAGCCAAGGGACGGTCACCGGGGAGCTGTTTTTT. Protein product: CASSQGTVTGELFF.

Here the CDR3 reads CASSYFGVQNYGYTF. DNA of the CDR3: TGTGCCAGCAGTTACTTTGGCGTTCAGAACTATGGCTACACCTTC. The chain carries TRBV6-2 or TRBV6-3 and TRBJ1-2, with D unclear. This CDR3 has 15 amino acids. The germline V gene has CDR1 MNHEY and CDR2 SVGEGT. The V and J ends lost 1 base and 2 bases respectively, with 11 bases between them.

This rearrangement joins TRBV14 to TRBJ1-1, with a weak D call TRBD1 (6 bases). CDR3 length: 14 amino acids. Trimming pared 4 bases from V and 1 base from J, leaving 10 bases between. Germline CDR1 SGHDN, CDR2 FVKESK. CDR3 DNA: TGTGCCAGCAGCCCCCCGGGGGCGAACACTGAAGCTTTCTTT. It translates to CASSPPGANTEAFF.

V usage is TRBV30 and J usage is TRBJ2-5; no clear D gene. There are 14 residues in the CDR3. Germline V gene lookup returns CDR1 GTSNPN and CDR2 SVGIG (reference sequence). Trimming took off 1 base at V and 5 bases at J, with 14 bases between the two ends. In DNA, the CDR3 is TGTGCCTGGAGTGAGGCCCCCAGGTTGGAGACCCAGTACTTC. This codes for CAWSEAPRLETQYF.

The chain uses TRBV5-4 and TRBJ1-4; D gene uncertain. CDR3 length: 14 residues. Looked up from germline, CDR1 is SGHNT and CDR2 is YYREEE (reference sequence). The V and J ends lost 4 bases and 5 bases respectively, with 12 bases between them. Here the CDR3 DNA reads TGTGCCAGCAGCGCAGACCCCCGGAATGAAAAACTGTTTTTT. Translating gives CASSADPRNEKLFF. The full variable domain, completed using reference TRBV5-4 and TRBJ1-4, is ETGVTQSPTHLIKTRGQQVTLRCSSQSGHNTVSWYQQALGQGPQFIFQYYREEENGRGNFPPRFSGLQFPNYSSELNVNALELDDSALYLCASSADPRNEKLFFGSGTQLSVL.

The genes are TRBV19 and TRBJ2-7; possible D gene TRBD1, 6 bases. This CDR3 is 13 amino acids long. V was pared by 8 bases and J by 2 bases, with 13 bases between. In germline, CDR1 is LNHDA, CDR2 SQIVND (reference sequence). CDR3 coding DNA: TGTGCCAGTGGCCGACAGGCCCCCTACGAGCAGTACTTC. It encodes CASGRQAPYEQYF.

The chain joins TRBV9 to TRBJ2-2, with 8 bases matching TRBD1. CDR3 length equals 15 residues. Trimming cost V 1 base and J 5 bases; bases outside gene matches: 4. Per germline, CDR1 SGDLS and CDR2 YYNGEE. The CDR3 loop reads CASSVTTGGTGELFF. The CDR3 DNA sequence: TGTGCCAGCAGCGTAACCACAGGGGGGACCGGGGAGCTGTTTTTT.

This clone was seen just once. The rearrangement uses TRBV2 and TRBJ1-6, with a possible D match to TRBD1 (5 bases). From germline, CDR1 is SNHLY and CDR2 FYNNEI. The V end was cut by 3 bases, the J end by 7 bases, with 10 bases between. This CDR3 has 14 residues. DNA of the CDR3: TGTGCCAGCAGTGACCGGGGGGTCAATTCACCCCTCCACTTT. It codes for CASSDRGVNSPLHF.

The chain combines TRBV6-5 with TRBJ1-4, with D possibly being TRBD1 (5 bases). CDR1 and CDR2 (germline): MNHEY, SVGAGI. This CDR3 has 15 amino acids. V lost 6 bases, J lost 0 bases, and 11 bases lay in between. The CDR3 sequence: CASRRTTATNEKLFF. DNA for the CDR3: TGTGCCAGCAGGCGCACGACAGCAACTAATGAAAAACTGTTTTTT.

The rearrangement uses TRBV4-3 and TRBJ1-1; TRBD1 matches 7 bases. V trimming: 0 bases; J trimming: 8 bases; junction bases outside the gene matches: 9. The CDR3 extends over 15 amino acids. Germline V gene sequence: CDR1 LGHNA, CDR2 YSLEER. The CDR3 here is CASSQDLRGGREAFF. In DNA form, the CDR3 reads TGCGCCAGCAGCCAAGATTTACGAGGGGGCCGAGAAGCTTTCTTT.

This clone occurred once. The rearrangement joins TRBV6-1 to TRBJ1-6; perhaps TRBD1 as D (6 bases). V lost 1 base and J lost 7, with 8 bases in between. Germline V gives CDR1 MNHNS, CDR2 SASEGT. The CDR3 loop spans 14 amino acids. CDR3 amino acids: CASSEEGTNSPLHF. The CDR3 DNA follows: TGTGCCAGCAGTGAAGAGGGGACAAATTCACCCCTCCACTTT.

This sequence joins TRBV6-5 and TRBJ1-1; 11 nucleotides match TRBD1. J gave up 6 bases and V 5 bases, and 8 bases lay outside the gene matches. The CDR3 totals 15 residues. Germline values: CDR1 MNHEY, CDR2 SVGAGI. The CDR3 DNA reads as TGTGCCAGCAGTAAACCGGGACAGGGGGGGGCTGAAGCTTTCTTT. Translating gives CASSKPGQGGAEAFF.

The rearrangement uses TRBV3-1 (or the pseudogene TRBV3-2) and TRBJ2-7; 7 bases fit TRBD1. J was trimmed by 3 bases and V by 5 bases; bases with no gene match: 7. The CDR3 covers 14 residues. Per the germline V gene, CDR1 is LGHDT and CDR2 is YNNKEL (reference sequence). CDR3 sequence (DNA): TGTGCCAGCAGCAGGGGGCAGGAAGGCTACGAGCAGTACTTC. This encodes CASSRGQEGYEQYF.

This chain joins TRBV14 and TRBJ2-7, with D hard to call. This CDR3 is built from 14 residues. Trimming pared 0 bases from V and 2 bases from J, leaving 8 bases between. The germline gives CDR1 SGHDN, CDR2 FVKESK. Here the CDR3 DNA reads TGTGCCAGCAGCCAAGATCGGCTAGCCTACGAGCAGTACTTC. Its translation: CASSQDRLAYEQYF. Combining the CDR3 with reference TRBV14 and TRBJ2-7 gives the whole variable domain EAGVTQFPSHSVIEKGQTVTLRCDPISGHDNLYWYRRVMGKEIKFLLHFVKESKQDESGMPNNRFLAERTGGTYSTLKVQPAELEDSGVYFCASSQDRLAYEQYFGPGTRLTVT.

The CDR3, as DNA: TGTGCCACCAGCGAAGGACAGGGGTATGGCTACACCTTC. This gives the protein CATSEGQGYGYTF. The chain employs TRBV15 and TRBJ1-2, with 9 bases aligning to TRBD1. Trimming removed 5 bases from V and 5 bases from J; junction bases left unmatched: 3. Germline V lookup: CDR1 LNHNV, CDR2 YYDKDF (reference sequence). The CDR3 consists of 13 residues.

This clone was observed a single time. The genes are TRBV21-1 and TRBJ1-2. TRBV21-1 is a listed pseudogene. CDR3 size: 15 residues. The CDR3 loop is CASSPCRGDDYGYTF. The CDR3 DNA sequence: TGTGCCAGCAGCCCATGTCGTGGGGATGACTATGGCTACACCTTC.

This chain connects TRBV9 to TRBJ2-7; TRBD1 is a possible D gene (5 bases). From germline, CDR1 is SGDLS and CDR2 YYNGEE. The CDR3 spans 13 residues. V lost 4 bases, J lost 3 bases, and 11 bases lay in between. The CDR3 sequence is CASSPIGVYEQYF. The CDR3 DNA follows: TGTGCCAGCAGCCCGATAGGGGTCTACGAGCAGTACTTC.

This clone appeared a single time. The chain joins TRBV7-2 to TRBJ1-3; the D gene is possibly TRBD1 (5 bases). The ends were cut back, 0 bases at V and 2 bases at J, with 8 bases in the middle. CDR3 size: 15 residues. Germline CDR1 reads SGHTA; CDR2 reads FQGNSA. CDR3 sequence (DNA): TGTGCCAGCAGCTTAGCCCGACAGCCTGGAAACACCATATATTTT. Residues: CASSLARQPGNTIYF.

V usage is TRBV4-3 and J usage is TRBJ2-7, with TRBD1 matching 10 bases. The length of the CDR3 is 16 residues. Germline CDR1 is LGHNA and CDR2 is YSLEER. Unmatched junction bases numbered 3, after V lost 1 base and J lost 0 bases. CDR3 residues: CASSQGRDRGSYEQYF. CDR3 nucleotide sequence: TGCGCCAGCAGCCAAGGTCGGGACAGGGGCTCCTACGAGCAGTACTTC.

The V gene is TRBV7-9, the J gene TRBJ2-1, with 8 bases identical to TRBD1. V lost 2 bases, J lost 4 bases, and 4 bases stayed unmatched. This CDR3 comprises 15 residues. In germline, CDR1 is SEHNR, CDR2 FQNEAQ (reference sequence). The CDR3 sequence: CASSLRQGRYNEQFF. In DNA, the CDR3 is TGTGCCAGCAGCTTACGACAGGGGCGATACAATGAGCAGTTCTTC.

V and J are TRBV6-5 and TRBJ1-5; perhaps TRBD1 as D (5 bases). V was cut by 8 bases and J by 4 bases, with 12 bases left in between. CDR3 length: 13 residues. From germline, CDR1 is MNHEY and CDR2 SVGAGI. CDR3 nucleotide sequence: TGTGCCAGCGGGGCGCCGGGTAATCAGCCCCAGCATTTT. It codes for CASGAPGNQPQHF.